The 10 T cell receptor beta chains listed next were all sequenced from one sample in a study of blood T cell repertoires in COVID-19. This table comes from immunoSEQ multiplex PCR, and its TCRdb copy is limited to in-frame clones, with some not included. The sample lists 130,000 to 150,000 clones, under 90% occurring once. Sequencing was done on a sample of peripheral blood. The receptors derive from a man aged 65-85 years who had recovered from COVID-19.

The chain employs TRBV7-9 and TRBJ1-1; the D is unclear. V lost 5 bases to trimming and J lost 6 bases, with 16 bases between them. From germline, CDR1 is SEHNR and CDR2 FQNEAQ (reference sequence). The CDR3 has 14 amino acids. CDR3 sequence: CASSRRREGPEAFF. CDR3 bases: TGTGCCAGCAGCCGTCGCCGGGAGGGCCCTGAAGCTTTCTTT.

J is TRBJ2-7 and V is TRBV6-5; 7 positions match TRBD1. J was trimmed by 3 bases and V by 6 bases; bases with no gene match: 8. Per the germline V gene, CDR1 is MNHEY and CDR2 is SVGAGI. There are 14 residues in the CDR3. The CDR3 nucleotides read TGTGCCAGCAGAACTTCACAGGGGTTCTACGAGCAGTACTTC. It yields the protein CASRTSQGFYEQYF.

The chain has TRBV3-1 (or the pseudogene TRBV3-2) and TRBJ2-5, with no clear D. V lost 2 bases and J 0 bases, leaving 13 bases between the germline ends. CDR3 size: 16 residues. Germline CDR1 reads LGHDT; CDR2 reads YNNKEL (reference sequence). The CDR3 nucleotides are TGTGCCAGCAGCCAAAGGTACTATCAGAACCAAGAGACCCAGTACTTC. Translated, it gives CASSQRYYQNQETQYF.

The sample holds a few counts of this clone. The CDR3 spells CASSSTGTPYNSPLHF. The CDR3 nucleotides read TGTGCCAGCAGTTCAACTGGGACTCCCTATAATTCACCCCTCCACTTT. This sequence joins TRBV6-5 and TRBJ1-6, with D perhaps matching TRBD1 (5 bases). V lost 4 bases, J lost 2 bases, and 12 bases lay in between. The CDR3 length is 16 residues. Germline assignment: CDR1 MNHEY and CDR2 SVGAGI.

The rearrangement links TRBV11-2 to TRBJ2-3; 12 bases agree with TRBD1. CDR1 is SGHAT, CDR2 FQNNGV, per germline. The CDR3 covers 16 residues. V gave up 4 bases and J gave up 6 bases; unmatched junction bases: 8. The CDR3 nucleotides are TGTGCCAGCAGCTCCTCAAGGGACAGGGGGCGGGATACGCAGTATTTT. This translates into CASSSSRDRGRDTQYF.

This clone has at least ten counts. V and J are TRBV6-5 and TRBJ1-2; D might be TRBD1 (5 bases). In germline, CDR1 is MNHEY, CDR2 SVGAGI. This CDR3 is built from 14 residues. V was pared by 7 bases and J by 2 bases, with 14 bases between. The CDR3 reads CASNSRESNYGYTF. The CDR3, as DNA: TGTGCCAGCAACTCCAGGGAATCGAACTATGGCTACACCTTC.

This chain uses TRBV15 with TRBJ1-1, with unresolved D. This CDR3 is built from 11 residues. The V gene lost 0 bases and the J gene lost 7 bases, with 3 bases spanning the gap. Germline CDR1 is LNHNV and CDR2 is YYDKDF (reference sequence). CDR3 sequence: CATSREYEAFF. CDR3 DNA: TGTGCCACCAGCAGAGAGTATGAAGCTTTCTTT.

The chain employs TRBV2 and TRBJ2-3; 10 bases are shared with TRBD2. Germline V CDR1 and CDR2: SNHLY, FYNNEI. The J segment lost 8 bases and the V segment lost 11 bases, leaving 10 bases of the junction unmatched. CDR3 length equals 13 residues. The CDR3 loop reads CASRAGGPGTQYF. Written as DNA, the CDR3 is TGTGCCTCCAGAGCGGGAGGGCCAGGTACGCAGTATTTT.

V usage is TRBV7-9 and J usage is TRBJ2-3; 12 bases align to TRBD2. There are 19 residues in the CDR3. The germline V gene encodes CDR1 SEHNR and CDR2 FQNEAQ (reference sequence). V lost 2 bases and J lost 7; bases outside the gene matches: 16. This CDR3 is CASSLKWGTSGPRGNTQYF. The CDR3 DNA reads TGTGCCAGCAGCTTAAAGTGGGGGACTAGCGGGCCCCGGGGGAATACGCAGTATTTT.

The chain carries TRBV10-2 and TRBJ1-6; TRBD1 matches at 9 bases. V gave up 5 bases and J gave up 10 bases; unmatched junction bases: 6. The CDR3 is made up of 14 amino acids. Germline V gene sequence: CDR1 WSHSY, CDR2 SAAADI. The CDR3 nucleotides read TGCGCCAGCAGTCCAACAGGGGGCGGATCACCCCTCCACTTT. Protein: CASSPTGGGSPLHF.